This TCR beta chain was documented in a study of TIL therapy for anti-PD-1-resistant metastatic lung cancer. Study at large: Most patients had lung adenocarcinoma. Median tumor mutation burden was approximately 1.5 mutations per megabase.

This was the immunoSEQ v3 assay. Some clones are missing from TCRdb's copy, which holds only in-frame ones; the method was immunoSEQ multiplex PCR. There are 52,000 or so clones in the sample; 81% occur only once, and roughly 3% lies in the top ten. Regarding time point: pre-treatment sample, taken before nivolumab and TIL therapy. Enrollment ran from 2017 to early 2020. Trimming left V 2 bases short and J 1 base short, with 5 bases between. Germline lookup yields CDR1 MNHEY and CDR2 SMNVEV (reference sequence). The CDR3 covers 13 residues. The sample in question was blood, obtained at baseline. The sequence derives from a person between 30 and 79 years old with non-small cell lung cancer. The chain is built from TRBV27 and TRBJ1-1; D gene ambiguous. The CDR3 is CASSLRENTEAFF. Written as DNA, the CDR3 is TGTGCCAGCAGTTTAAGGGAGAACACTGAAGCTTTCTTT.